This TCR beta chain emerged from a study of blood T cell dynamics during melanoma immunotherapy. Looking at the study overall: Standard first-line treatment here was pembrolizumab or nivolumab plus ipilimumab in metastatic melanoma. Points from the study as a whole: Disease-control patients' PBMC repertoires became either more clonal or more diverse at W3.

In germline, CDR1 is WNHNN, CDR2 SYGVQD (reference sequence). The CDR3 runs 13 residues. V lost 2 bases, J lost 6 bases, and 11 bases lay in between. Comment on this clone: Antigen: not known.

Sequencing used immunoSEQ multiplex PCR; TCRdb keeps in-frame clones, though not all of them. The data contain a few thousand clones, around 86% of them singletons. Time point specified: pre-treatment baseline. At 12 weeks after first infusion, RECIST 1.1 defined response for most patients. The chain carries TRBV10-1 and TRBJ2-7; possibly TRBD1 for D (6 bases). This material consisted of blood, taken from a patient treated with checkpoint blockade. This sequence originates from a human donor with melanoma. DNA for the CDR3: TGCGCCAGCAGTGAGGCCCCAGGGGCCGAGCAGTACTTC. Amino acids: CASSEAPGAEQYF.